This entry lists 12 T cell receptor beta chains sequenced from one sample in a study of blood T cell repertoires in COVID-19. Here immunoSEQ multiplex PCR was the method, and the copy in TCRdb shows in-frame clones only, minus some. The table records tens of thousands of clones, 70% to 90% of them present only once. Sequencing was performed on peripheral blood. The receptors were sampled from a man between 45 and 60 years old with acute or convalescent COVID-19.

The chain links TRBV28 to TRBJ2-7, with 8 bases identical to TRBD1. This CDR3 spans 13 amino acids. Germline assignment: CDR1 MDHEN and CDR2 SYDVKM. The V and J ends lost 8 bases and 3 bases, in that order; junction bases with no gene match: 6. CDR3 sequence: CASRGQGRYEQYF. In DNA form, the CDR3 reads TGTGCCAGCCGTGGACAGGGACGCTACGAGCAGTACTTC.

V usage is TRBV19 and J usage is TRBJ1-5; no reliable D call. The V gene lost 6 bases and the J gene lost 5 bases, with 11 bases spanning the gap. The CDR3 extends over 13 amino acids. Germline lookup yields CDR1 LNHDA and CDR2 SQIVND (reference sequence). CDR3 amino acids: CASREQHHQPQHF. The CDR3 region has the DNA TGTGCCAGTAGGGAGCAGCACCATCAGCCCCAGCATTTT.

V and J are TRBV6-5 and TRBJ1-5; D is ambiguous. The CDR3 has 13 residues. Trimming cost V 3 bases and J 4 bases, with 7 bases left between them. From germline, CDR1 is MNHEY and CDR2 SVGAGI. This chain's CDR3 is CASSYSLNQPQHF. The CDR3 DNA is TGTGCCAGCAGTTATTCGTTGAATCAGCCCCAGCATTTT.

The CDR3 region is CASSPTGTRYGYTF. The CDR3 nucleotides read TGTGCCAGCAGCCCTACAGGGACGCGCTATGGCTACACCTTC. The chain has TRBV9 and TRBJ1-2, with D possibly being TRBD1 (6 bases). The V and J ends lost 4 bases and 4 bases respectively, with 14 bases between them. This CDR3 is 14 amino acids long. Looked up from germline, CDR1 is SGDLS and CDR2 is YYNGEE.

The chain employs TRBV7-9 and TRBJ2-5; 7 bases match TRBD1. This CDR3 region has 12 residues. Germline CDR1 and CDR2: SEHNR and FQNEAQ (reference sequence). The V gene end was trimmed by 10 bases and the J gene end by 3 bases; junction bases not matched to a gene: 5. This chain's CDR3 is CAKQGLEETQYF. DNA for the CDR3: TGTGCCAAACAGGGGTTAGAAGAGACCCAGTACTTC.

The chain is built from TRBV6-5 and TRBJ1-1, with D possibly being TRBD1 (6 bases). The ends were cut back, 6 bases at V and 3 bases at J, with 14 bases in the middle. CDR1 and CDR2 from the germline V gene are MNHEY and SVGAGI. The CDR3 length is 14 residues. CDR3 protein: CASRRRGGDTEAFF. The CDR3 coding sequence is TGTGCCAGCAGACGCAGGGGAGGGGACACTGAAGCTTTCTTT.

The V and J genes are TRBV24-1 and TRBJ2-3; 9 bases are shared with TRBD2. The junction had 6 bases not matched to a gene; V was cut back by 6 bases and J by 3 bases. This CDR3 region has 15 residues. Germline values: CDR1 KGHDR, CDR2 SFDVKD. The CDR3 loop is CATSTSTSGTDTQYF. CDR3 bases: TGTGCCACCAGTACCTCGACTAGCGGAACAGATACGCAGTATTTT.

The chain carries TRBV3-1 (or the pseudogene TRBV3-2) and TRBJ2-5; 10 bases line up with TRBD2. V gave up 0 bases and J gave up 5 bases; unmatched junction bases: 6. Looked up from germline, CDR1 is LGHDT and CDR2 is YNNKEL (reference sequence). The CDR3 is 16 amino acids. CDR3 sequence (DNA): TGTGCCAGCAGCCAAGATTCTAGCGGGGGCCCGGAGACCCAGTACTTC. This translates into CASSQDSSGGPETQYF.

This clone was seen a handful of times. The V gene is TRBV7-9, the J gene TRBJ2-7, with unresolved D. Germline CDR1 and CDR2: SEHNR and FQNEAQ (reference sequence). The V and J ends lost 5 bases and 2 bases respectively, with 7 bases between them. The CDR3 covers 12 residues. The CDR3: CASSELTYEQYF. The DNA of the CDR3 is TGTGCCAGCAGCGAGCTCACCTACGAGCAGTACTTC.

This clone was seen more than once but under ten times. The rearrangement uses TRBV19 and TRBJ1-2; D may be TRBD1 (5 bases). CDR3 size: 13 residues. Trimming shortened V by 2 bases and J by 7 bases, and 11 bases separated the two germline ends. Germline-derived CDR1 and CDR2 are LNHDA and SQIVND (reference sequence). CDR3 nucleotides: TGTGCCAGTAGTATACAGGGCCGCGGTGGCTACACCTTC. As protein: CASSIQGRGGYTF.

The chain recombines TRBV7-2 with TRBJ2-1, with D perhaps TRBD2 (6 bases). CDR3 length: 14 amino acids. Trimming pared 0 bases from V and 9 bases from J, leaving 12 bases between. Germline loops: CDR1 SGHTA, CDR2 FQGNSA. CDR3 DNA: TGTGCCAGCAGCTTAGCGGGAGGAATTGGTGAGCAGTTCTTC. Protein sequence: CASSLAGGIGEQFF.

This rearrangement joins TRBV19 to TRBJ1-2, with D maybe TRBD1 (6 bases). The germline gives CDR1 LNHDA, CDR2 SQIVND (reference sequence). V lost 6 bases and J 4 bases, leaving 15 bases between the germline ends. The CDR3 contains 14 residues. CDR3 sequence (DNA): TGTGCCAGTAGAATTGTGGAAGGGGGCTATGGCTACACCTTC. The encoded protein is CASRIVEGGYGYTF.